Detailed here is one T cell receptor (beta chain). Its cognate antigen is unknown. These data originate in a study of cytomegalovirus exposure and HLA in healthy donors. Points from the study as a whole: Another analysis was done later, and it associated 16,951 TCR beta sequences with HLA alleles at 0.05 false discovery rate. A later analysis showed that HLA-associated TCR beta chains had undergone more clonal expansion than equally common others.

Trimming cost V 2 bases and J 1 base; bases outside gene matches: 5. Germline values: CDR1 SGHTA, CDR2 FQGNSA. This CDR3 has 16 amino acids. This PCR relied on a set of 60 Vbeta primers and 13 Jbeta primers. Method: immunoSEQ multiplex PCR; TCRdb's copy keeps in-frame clones and lacks some. The sample comprises some 150,000 clones, around three quarters of which are singletons, and 6.7% rests with the top ten. The chain links TRBV7-2 to TRBJ2-7; 10 bases are a match to TRBD2. This receptor was taken from a woman between 35 and 50 years old in good health and CMV-seropositive. The specimen was PBMCs. For the CDR3, the DNA is TGTGCCAGCAGCTTACCGCTAGCGGGGGCGTCCTACGAGCAGTACTTC. Amino acids: CASSLPLAGASYEQYF.